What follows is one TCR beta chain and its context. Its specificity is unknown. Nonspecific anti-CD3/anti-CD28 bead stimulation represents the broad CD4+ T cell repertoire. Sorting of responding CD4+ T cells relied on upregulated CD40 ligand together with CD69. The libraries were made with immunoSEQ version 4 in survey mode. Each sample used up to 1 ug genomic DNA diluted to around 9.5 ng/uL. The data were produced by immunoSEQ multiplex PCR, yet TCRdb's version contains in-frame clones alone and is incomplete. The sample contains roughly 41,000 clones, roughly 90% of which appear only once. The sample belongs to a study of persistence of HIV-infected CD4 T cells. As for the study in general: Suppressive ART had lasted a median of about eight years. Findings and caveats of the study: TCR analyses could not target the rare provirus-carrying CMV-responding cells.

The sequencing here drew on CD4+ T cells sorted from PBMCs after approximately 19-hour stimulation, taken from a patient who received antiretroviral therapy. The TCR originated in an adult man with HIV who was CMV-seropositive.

CDR3 DNA: TGTGCCAGCAGCCCAGGGACTAGCGGGAGTATCATCGAGCAGTACTTC. The encoded protein is CASSPGTSGSIIEQYF. This sequence joins TRBV9 and TRBJ2-7, with 14 positions matching TRBD2. This CDR3 is built from 16 residues. Germline V gene data show CDR1 as SGDLS and CDR2 as YYNGEE. Trimming cost V 4 bases and J 6 bases; bases outside gene matches: 9.